This entry lists 25 T cell receptor beta chains sequenced from one sample in a study of PD-L1 blockade in urothelial cancer (dated 2017 in TCRdb). Receptor amplification or capture employed the immunoSEQ multiplex PCR assay. TCRdb provides this immuneACCESS table in a form limited to in-frame rearrangements. Some clones are lacking; in checked studies, under half of them reflect an unresolved V gene, and why the rest are absent is not known. Across this sample there are 50,000 or so clones, with approximately 77% seen only once. The ten largest account for approximately 4% of the sample. The specimen comprised PBMCs, sampled around atezolizumab (anti-PD-L1) treatment. The source of these receptors is a man in his 70s with urothelial cancer.

Notes on this clone: At one end the junction does not follow the germline gene, possibly because of a read error. The chain carries TRBV5-1 and TRBJ2-2; 10 nucleotides agree with TRBD1. CDR1 SGHRS and CDR2 YFSETQ come from the germline V gene. The CDR3 totals 15 residues. CDR3 protein: CASSPQTGGTGKLFF. The CDR3 DNA sequence: TGCGCCAGCAGCCCGCAGACAGGGGGCACCGGGAAGCTGTTTTTT.

The V gene is TRBV6-5, the J gene TRBJ1-5; D not certain. V was trimmed by 4 bases and J by 5 bases, leaving 15 bases between them. Germline CDR1 is MNHEY and CDR2 is SVGAGI. CDR3 size: 15 residues. The CDR3 DNA sequence: TGTGCCAGCAGTTTAACACGGGGTATCGATCAGCCCCAGCATTTT. It specifies CASSLTRGIDQPQHF.

Here the CDR3 reads CASRTPTDAGSAFF. CDR3 nucleotides: TGTGCCAGTAGGACCCCGACAGACGCGGGGTCAGCTTTCTTT. The chain employs TRBV19 and TRBJ1-1, with D perhaps TRBD1 (5 bases). The length of the CDR3 is 14 residues. With 6 bases removed from V and 10 bases from J, the gap between germline ends came to 21 bases. CDR1 and CDR2 (germline): LNHDA, SQIVND (reference sequence).

The V and J genes are TRBV28 and TRBJ2-7, with a possible D match to TRBD1 (6 bases). CDR3 length: 15 amino acids. Trimming removed 5 bases from V and 3 bases from J, with 17 bases in between. Germline CDR1 MDHEN, CDR2 SYDVKM. The CDR3 DNA reads TGTGCCAGCAGTCCCCCTGGGGACACCTTCTACGAGCAGTACTTC. Residues: CASSPPGDTFYEQYF.

The V gene is TRBV12-5, the J gene TRBJ2-5; D possibly corresponds to TRBD2 (5 bases). The germline gives CDR1 LGHNT, CDR2 FRNRAP. This CDR3 has 15 residues. Trimming shortened V by 1 base and J by 5 bases, and 14 bases separated the two germline ends. The CDR3 sequence is CASGLGQSGMETQYF. In nucleotides, the CDR3 is TGTGCTAGTGGTTTGGGACAATCGGGAATGGAGACCCAGTACTTC.

The chain uses TRBV5-4 and TRBJ1-3; 7 bases fit TRBD1. Trimming at V came to 8 bases and at J to 1 base, leaving 6 bases not matched to a gene. CDR1 and CDR2 (germline): SGHNT, YYREEE (reference sequence). This CDR3 is built from 14 residues. This chain's CDR3 is CASKDRESGNTIYF. CDR3 coding DNA: TGTGCCAGTAAAGACAGGGAATCTGGAAACACCATATATTTT.

The V call is TRBV7-2, the J call TRBJ2-3; TRBD1 agrees at 7 bases. Trimming removed 5 bases from V and 2 bases from J; junction bases left unmatched: 7. Germline V gene data show CDR1 as SGHTA and CDR2 as FQGNSA. The length of the CDR3 is 15 residues. DNA of the CDR3: TGTGCCAGCAGCCCAGACGGACAGGCCACAGATACGCAGTATTTT. Protein sequence: CASSPDGQATDTQYF. Complete variable domain (other parts from reference TRBV7-2 and TRBJ2-3): GAGVSQSPSNKVTEKGKDVELRCDPISGHTALYWYRQSLGQGLEFLIYFQGNSAPDKSGLPSDRFSAERTGGSVSTLTIQRTQQEDSAVYLCASSPDGQATDTQYFGPGTRLTVL.

Only a few counts were recorded for this clone. The chain links TRBV7-2 to TRBJ2-5; TRBD2 aligns across 12 bases. V trimming: 5 bases; J trimming: 4 bases; junction bases outside the gene matches: 11. Germline CDR1 and CDR2: SGHTA and FQGNSA. This CDR3 has 17 residues. This chain's CDR3 is CASSQSSSGGAAETQYF. Written as DNA, the CDR3 is TGTGCCAGCAGCCAATCATCTAGCGGGGGGGCTGCAGAGACCCAGTACTTC.

V is TRBV6-1 and J is TRBJ2-7, with D maybe TRBD1 (5 bases). Trimming shortened V by 8 bases and J by 2 bases, and 19 bases separated the two germline ends. Germline lookup yields CDR1 MNHNS and CDR2 SASEGT. CDR3 size: 15 residues. The CDR3 region has the DNA TGTGCCAGCGCCAAATCTATGACAGAGACCTACGAGCAGTACTTC. It is translated as CASAKSMTETYEQYF.

V and J are TRBV11-3 and TRBJ2-1; D remains ambiguous. The V end was cut by 5 bases, the J end by 9 bases, with 11 bases between. CDR1 and CDR2 from the germline V gene are SGHNT and YENEEA. The CDR3 length is 12 residues. The CDR3 DNA is TGTGCCAGCAGCCGCCGGTATGGTGAGCAGTTCTTC. It specifies CASSRRYGEQFF. The whole variable domain, remainder taken from reference TRBV11-3 and TRBJ2-1, is EAGVVQSPRYKIIEKKQPVAFWCNPISGHNTLYWYLQNLGQGPELLIRYENEEAVDDSQLPKDRFSAERLKGVDSTLKIQPAELGDSAVYLCASSRRYGEQFFGPGTRLTVL.

This CDR3 reads CASSNLGRGDYGYTF. CDR3 bases: TGTGCCAGCAGTAACCTGGGCAGGGGTGACTATGGCTACACCTTC. V is TRBV6-1 and J is TRBJ1-2; tentative D call: TRBD1 (6 bases). Germline CDR1 and CDR2: MNHNS and SASEGT. CDR3 length equals 15 residues. Trimming removed 5 bases from V and 3 bases from J, with 16 bases in between.

This chain uses TRBV11-2 with TRBJ2-3; tentatively, D is TRBD2 (6 bases). The CDR3 has 14 amino acids. Germline assignment: CDR1 SGHAT and CDR2 FQNNGV. The V end was cut by 3 bases, the J end by 2 bases, with 9 bases between. The CDR3 loop is CASSFRDSTDTQYF. As DNA, the CDR3 is TGTGCCAGCAGCTTTCGGGACTCCACAGATACGCAGTATTTT.

As concerns this clone: The same CDR3 can be traced to other DNA sequences in this sample. This rearrangement joins TRBV7-8 to TRBJ1-5; D is undetermined. In germline, CDR1 is SGHVS, CDR2 FQNEAQ. Trimming removed 5 bases at V and 2 bases at J, with 7 bases between. This CDR3 has 13 amino acids. DNA for the CDR3: TGTGCCAGCAGCCTCCGGGGCAATCAGCCCCAGCATTTT. Residues: CASSLRGNQPQHF.

This clone qualifies as medium-sized. This sequence joins TRBV7-2 and TRBJ2-1, with TRBD2 matching over 8 bases. The CDR3 loop spans 16 amino acids. CDR1 SGHTA and CDR2 FQGNSA come from the germline V gene. Losses at the gene ends were 4 bases for V and 0 bases for J; bases not matched to a gene: 5. CDR3 protein: CASSYAGTSSYNEQFF. CDR3 nucleotide sequence: TGTGCCAGCAGCTATGCCGGGACTAGCTCCTACAATGAGCAGTTCTTC.

The V and J genes are TRBV7-2 and TRBJ2-2; 10 bases map to TRBD1. Germline V gives CDR1 SGHTA, CDR2 FQGNSA. CDR3 size: 16 residues. J lost 6 bases, V lost 5 bases, and 9 bases had no gene match. CDR3 nucleotide sequence: TGTGCCAGCAGCCCGGGGGGACAGGGGTGGTCCGGGGAGCTGTTTTTT. Amino acids: CASSPGGQGWSGELFF.

V usage is TRBV7-9 and J usage is TRBJ2-6; D not certain. CDR3 length: 17 residues. The germline gives CDR1 SEHNR, CDR2 FQNEAQ (reference sequence). Trimming removed 4 bases from V and 1 base from J, with 14 bases in between. The CDR3: CASSSRALFSGANVLTF. CDR3 in DNA: TGTGCCAGCAGCTCGCGTGCCCTTTTTTCTGGGGCCAACGTCCTGACTTTC.

The rearrangement joins TRBV2 to TRBJ1-4, with 7 bases lining up with TRBD1. The V gene end was trimmed by 8 bases and the J gene end by 10 bases; junction bases not matched to a gene: 13. CDR1 is SNHLY and CDR2 is FYNNEI in the germline V gene. The CDR3 spans 14 residues. Written as DNA, the CDR3 is TGTGCCAGCCGAGACAGGGAAGGCCTCCGAAAACTGTTTTTT. It yields the protein CASRDREGLRKLFF.

The chain carries TRBV5-4 and TRBJ1-1; TRBD1 matches 8 bases. Germline V lookup: CDR1 SGHNT, CDR2 YYREEE (reference sequence). J lost 5 bases, V lost 4 bases, and 7 bases had no gene match. The CDR3 has 14 residues. The CDR3 coding sequence is TGTGCCAGCAGCCAAAAACAGGGGGTAACTGAAGCTTTCTTT. The encoded protein is CASSQKQGVTEAFF. Full variable domain (rest looked up from reference TRBV5-4 and TRBJ1-1): ETGVTQSPTHLIKTRGQQVTLRCSSQSGHNTVSWYQQALGQGPQFIFQYYREEENGRGNFPPRFSGLQFPNYSSELNVNALELDDSALYLCASSQKQGVTEAFFGQGTRLTVV.

V gene TRBV5-1 combines with J gene TRBJ1-5; D may be TRBD1 (6 bases). V was clipped by 0 bases and J by 2 bases, with 6 bases between them. The CDR3 consists of 14 residues. CDR1 and CDR2 from the germline V gene are SGHRS and YFSETQ. CDR3 sequence: CASSLEGGNQPQHF. The CDR3 nucleotides are TGCGCCAGCAGCTTGGAGGGGGGCAATCAGCCCCAGCATTTT.

This clone was seen only a few times. V and J are TRBV12-5 and TRBJ2-7; 8 bases match TRBD1. The CDR3 consists of 14 residues. Losses at the gene ends were 4 bases for V and 3 bases for J; bases not matched to a gene: 5. In germline, CDR1 is LGHNT, CDR2 FRNRAP. CDR3 sequence reads: CASGSGGGSYEQYF. For the CDR3, the DNA is TGTGCTAGTGGTTCAGGGGGCGGAAGCTACGAGCAGTACTTC. Looking up the rest from reference TRBV12-5 and TRBJ2-7 gives the full variable domain: DARVTQTPRHKVTEMGQEVTMRCQPILGHNTVFWYRQTMMQGLELLAYFRNRAPLDDSGMPKDRFSAEMPDATLATLKIQPSEPRDSAVYFCASGSGGGSYEQYFGPGTRLTVT.

This clone was detected many times. This sequence joins TRBV4-2 and TRBJ2-5; TRBD2 matches at 8 bases. The CDR3 is 17 residues long. Germline values: CDR1 LGHNA, CDR2 YNFKEQ. J gave up 1 base and V 0 bases, and 7 bases lay outside the gene matches. The CDR3 DNA reads as TGTGCCAGCAGCCAAGATCCCCCTGCGGGGGGCCAAGAGACCCAGTACTTC. It specifies CASSQDPPAGGQETQYF.

The DNA of the CDR3 is TGTGCCAGCAGCCATCCGTTAGGCGGTGGCTATGGCTACACCTTC. Translating it yields CASSHPLGGGYGYTF. The chain employs TRBV11-2 and TRBJ1-2; D remains ambiguous. Germline V gene lookup returns CDR1 SGHAT and CDR2 FQNNGV. The CDR3 contains 15 residues. The V end lost 5 bases, the J end lost 4 bases, and 17 bases lay between the germline ends.

The gene calls are TRBV5-1 and TRBJ1-1, with D possibly being TRBD1 (6 bases). Per germline, CDR1 SGHRS and CDR2 YFSETQ. The V end was cut by 7 bases, the J end by 8 bases, with 18 bases between. This CDR3 contains 13 residues. The CDR3 bases are TGCGCCAGCCACATTACGGCTGGGACAGAAGCTTTCTTT. Translation: CASHITAGTEAFF.

V usage is TRBV27 and J usage is TRBJ2-2; no firm D call. The CDR3 extends over 17 amino acids. Germline CDR1 is MNHEY and CDR2 is SMNVEV (reference sequence). V lost 6 bases and J lost 0, with 17 bases in between. CDR3 DNA sequence: TGTGCCAGCAGCCTTTTCCCCCCCGGTGCGAACACCGGGGAGCTGTTTTTT. This codes for CASSLFPPGANTGELFF.

The V call is TRBV18, the J call TRBJ1-1; D not certain. The V and J ends lost 3 bases and 1 base respectively, with 12 bases between them. CDR1 and CDR2 from the germline V gene are KGHSH and LQKENI. The CDR3 extends over 15 amino acids. The CDR3 region is CASSPLVASNTEAFF. The DNA for the CDR3 is TGTGCCAGCTCACCGCTAGTAGCTTCGAACACTGAAGCTTTCTTT.